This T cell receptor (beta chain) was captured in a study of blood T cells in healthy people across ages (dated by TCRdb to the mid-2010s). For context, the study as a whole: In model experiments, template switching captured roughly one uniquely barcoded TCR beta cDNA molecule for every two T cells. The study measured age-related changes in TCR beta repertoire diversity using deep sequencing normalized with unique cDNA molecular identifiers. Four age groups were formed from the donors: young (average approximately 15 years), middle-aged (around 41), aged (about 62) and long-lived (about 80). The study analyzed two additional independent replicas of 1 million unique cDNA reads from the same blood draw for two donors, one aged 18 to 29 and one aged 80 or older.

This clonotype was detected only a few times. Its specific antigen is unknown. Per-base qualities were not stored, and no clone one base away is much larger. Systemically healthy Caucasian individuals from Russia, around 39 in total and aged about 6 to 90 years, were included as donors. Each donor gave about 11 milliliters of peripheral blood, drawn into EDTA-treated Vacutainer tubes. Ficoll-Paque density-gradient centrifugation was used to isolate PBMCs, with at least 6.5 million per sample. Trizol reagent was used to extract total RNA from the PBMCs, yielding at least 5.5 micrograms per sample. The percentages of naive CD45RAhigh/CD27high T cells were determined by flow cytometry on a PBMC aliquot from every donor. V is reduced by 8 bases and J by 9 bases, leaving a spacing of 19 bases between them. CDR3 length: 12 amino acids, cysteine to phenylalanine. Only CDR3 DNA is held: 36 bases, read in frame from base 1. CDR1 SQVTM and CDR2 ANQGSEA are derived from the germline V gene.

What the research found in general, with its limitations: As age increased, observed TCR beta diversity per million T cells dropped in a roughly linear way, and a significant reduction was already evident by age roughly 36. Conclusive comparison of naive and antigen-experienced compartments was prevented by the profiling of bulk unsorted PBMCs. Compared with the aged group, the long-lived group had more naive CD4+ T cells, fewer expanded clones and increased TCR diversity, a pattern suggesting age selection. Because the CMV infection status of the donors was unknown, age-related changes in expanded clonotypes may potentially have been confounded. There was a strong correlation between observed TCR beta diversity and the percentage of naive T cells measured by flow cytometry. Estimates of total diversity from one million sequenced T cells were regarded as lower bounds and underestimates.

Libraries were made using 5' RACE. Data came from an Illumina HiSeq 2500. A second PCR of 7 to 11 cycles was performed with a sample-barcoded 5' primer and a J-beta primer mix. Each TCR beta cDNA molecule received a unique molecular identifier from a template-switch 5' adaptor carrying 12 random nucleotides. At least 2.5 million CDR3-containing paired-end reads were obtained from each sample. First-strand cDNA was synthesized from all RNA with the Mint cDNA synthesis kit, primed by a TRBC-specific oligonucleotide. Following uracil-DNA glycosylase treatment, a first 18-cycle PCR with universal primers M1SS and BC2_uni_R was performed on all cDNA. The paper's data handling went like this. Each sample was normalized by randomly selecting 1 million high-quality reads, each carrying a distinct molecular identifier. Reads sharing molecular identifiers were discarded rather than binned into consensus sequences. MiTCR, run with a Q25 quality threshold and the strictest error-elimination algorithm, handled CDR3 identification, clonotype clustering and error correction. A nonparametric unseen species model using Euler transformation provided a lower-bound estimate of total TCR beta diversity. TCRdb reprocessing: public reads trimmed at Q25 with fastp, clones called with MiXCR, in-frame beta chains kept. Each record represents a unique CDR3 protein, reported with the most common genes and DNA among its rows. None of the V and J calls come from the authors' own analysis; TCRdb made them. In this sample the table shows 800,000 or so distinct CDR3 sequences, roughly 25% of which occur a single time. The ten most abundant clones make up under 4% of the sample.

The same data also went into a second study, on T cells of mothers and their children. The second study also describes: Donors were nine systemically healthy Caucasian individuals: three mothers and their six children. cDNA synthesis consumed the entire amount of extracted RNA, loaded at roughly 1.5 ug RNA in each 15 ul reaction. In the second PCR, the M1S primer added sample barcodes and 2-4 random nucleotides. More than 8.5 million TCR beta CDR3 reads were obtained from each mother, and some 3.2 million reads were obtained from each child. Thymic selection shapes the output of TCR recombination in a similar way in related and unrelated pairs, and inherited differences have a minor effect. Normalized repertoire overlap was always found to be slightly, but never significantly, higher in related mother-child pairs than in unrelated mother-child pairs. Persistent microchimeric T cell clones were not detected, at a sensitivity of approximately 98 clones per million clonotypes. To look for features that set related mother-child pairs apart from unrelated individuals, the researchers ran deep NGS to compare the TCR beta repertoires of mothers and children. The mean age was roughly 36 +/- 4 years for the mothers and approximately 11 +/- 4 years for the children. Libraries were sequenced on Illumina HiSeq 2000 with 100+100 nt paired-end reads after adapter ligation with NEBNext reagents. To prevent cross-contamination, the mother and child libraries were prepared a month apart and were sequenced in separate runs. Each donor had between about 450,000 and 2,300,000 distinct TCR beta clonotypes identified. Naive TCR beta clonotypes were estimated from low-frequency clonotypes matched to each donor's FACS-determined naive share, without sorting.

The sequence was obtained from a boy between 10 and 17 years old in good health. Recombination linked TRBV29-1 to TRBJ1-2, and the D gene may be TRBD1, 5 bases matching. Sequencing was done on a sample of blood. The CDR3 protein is CSIPGTANRYTF. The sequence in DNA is TGCAGCATCCCGGGGACGGCCAACCGCTACACCTTC.